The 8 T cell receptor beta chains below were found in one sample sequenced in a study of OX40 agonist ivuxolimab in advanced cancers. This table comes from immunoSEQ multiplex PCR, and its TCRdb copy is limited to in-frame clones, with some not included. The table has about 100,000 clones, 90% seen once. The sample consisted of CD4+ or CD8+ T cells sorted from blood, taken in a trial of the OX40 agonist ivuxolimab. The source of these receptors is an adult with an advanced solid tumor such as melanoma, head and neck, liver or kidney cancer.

The CDR3 DNA sequence: TGTGCCAGTCAAGGGGGTCATGGGGCCAACGTCCTGACTTTC. Residues: CASQGGHGANVLTF. The gene calls are TRBV7-9 and TRBJ2-6, with D tentatively TRBD1 (6 bases). CDR1 is SEHNR, CDR2 FQNEAQ, per germline (reference sequence). The CDR3 has 14 amino acids. V gave up 9 bases and J gave up 3 bases, with 12 bases separating them.

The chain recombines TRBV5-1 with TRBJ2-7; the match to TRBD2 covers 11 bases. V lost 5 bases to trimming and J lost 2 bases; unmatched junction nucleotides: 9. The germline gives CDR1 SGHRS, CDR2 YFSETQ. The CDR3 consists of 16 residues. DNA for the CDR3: TGCGCCAGCAGTAACCAGCCGGGACTAGCGGCCTACGAGCAGTACTTC. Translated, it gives CASSNQPGLAAYEQYF. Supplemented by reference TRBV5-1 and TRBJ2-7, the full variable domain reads KAGVTQTPRYLIKTRGQQVTLSCSPISGHRSVSWYQQTPGQGLQFLFEYFSETQRNKGNFPGRFSGRQFSNSRSEMNVSTLELGDSALYLCASSNQPGLAAYEQYFGPGTRLTVT.

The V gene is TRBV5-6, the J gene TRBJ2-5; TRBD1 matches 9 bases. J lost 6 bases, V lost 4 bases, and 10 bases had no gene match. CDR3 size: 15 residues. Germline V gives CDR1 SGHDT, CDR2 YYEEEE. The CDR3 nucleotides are TGTGCCAGCAGCAAACAGGGGGCGCGGTATCAGACCCAGTACTTC. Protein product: CASSKQGARYQTQYF.

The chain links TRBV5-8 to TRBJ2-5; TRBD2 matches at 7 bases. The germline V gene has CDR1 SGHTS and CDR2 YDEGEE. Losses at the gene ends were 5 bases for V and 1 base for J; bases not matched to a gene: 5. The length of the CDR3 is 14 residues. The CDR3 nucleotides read TGTGCCAGCAGTTCAACTAGCGTCCAAGAGACCCAGTACTTC. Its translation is CASSSTSVQETQYF.

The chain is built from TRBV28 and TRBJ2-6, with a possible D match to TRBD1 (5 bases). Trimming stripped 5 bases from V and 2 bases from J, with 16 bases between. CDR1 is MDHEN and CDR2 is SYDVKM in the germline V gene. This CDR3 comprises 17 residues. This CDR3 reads CASSPAPGMAGANVLTF. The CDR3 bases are TGTGCCAGCAGTCCCGCCCCAGGGATGGCTGGGGCCAACGTCCTGACTTTC.

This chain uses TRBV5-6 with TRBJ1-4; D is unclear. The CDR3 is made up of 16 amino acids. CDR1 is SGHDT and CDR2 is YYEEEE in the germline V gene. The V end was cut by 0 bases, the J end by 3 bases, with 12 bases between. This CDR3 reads CASSLGTIVANEKLFF. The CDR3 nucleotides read TGTGCCAGCAGCTTGGGTACTATAGTTGCTAATGAAAAACTGTTTTTT.

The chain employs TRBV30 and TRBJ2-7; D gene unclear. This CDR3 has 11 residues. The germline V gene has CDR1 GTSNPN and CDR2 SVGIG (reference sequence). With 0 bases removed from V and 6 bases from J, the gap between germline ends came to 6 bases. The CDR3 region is CAWSVWGEQYF. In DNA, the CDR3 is TGTGCCTGGAGTGTATGGGGCGAGCAGTACTTC.

CDR3 sequence reads: CASNYRGLGTEAFF. The DNA of the CDR3 is TGTGCCAGCAACTACAGGGGGCTCGGCACTGAAGCTTTCTTT. The chain carries TRBV28 and TRBJ1-1; 9 nucleotides line up with TRBD1. CDR3 size: 14 residues. V dropped 7 bases and J dropped 4; count of bases not matched to a gene: 7. In germline, CDR1 is MDHEN, CDR2 SYDVKM. Based on the CDR3 plus reference TRBV28 and TRBJ1-1, the full variable domain is DVKVTQSSRYLVKRTGEKVFLECVQDMDHENMFWYRQDPGLGLRLIYFSYDVKMKEKGDIPEGYSVSREKKERFSLILESASTNQTSMYLCASNYRGLGTEAFFGQGTRLTVV.